These T cell receptor beta chains were read from a single sample in a study of regulatory T cells in long-lasting Graves disease. TCRdb reprocessed the multiplex PCR reads with MiXCR, giving one entry per CDR3 protein. The sample holds some 600,000 distinct CDR3 sequences; about 15% are singletons and the top ten take 12%. The sample also formed part of further work on T cells in Graves' hyperthyroidism and ophthalmopathy.

Material: peripheral blood mononuclear cells (PBMCs), obtained at new diagnosis, from a patient treated with antithyroid drugs. The receptors originated from a man aged 18 to 30 with Graves disease. Both conserved end residues are part of each CDR3. Each record gives: clone size, J gene, D gene, V gene, CDR3 DNA, CDR3 protein. The D gene is left open where the match is weak. The listing skips clone size in some rows; elsewhere it reads once, few, many or a size class.

clone_size: -; j_call: TRBJ1-5; d_call: -; v_call: TRBV12-3/TRBV12-4; cdr3_nt: TGTGCCAGCAGTTTCGGCGGGAATCAGTCCCAGCATTTT; cdr3_aa: CASSFGGNQSQHF
clone_size: -; j_call: TRBJ2-3; d_call: -; v_call: TRBV29-1; cdr3_nt: TGCAGCGTTGAAATGGGGGGCGTAGCGGGCTCGCAGTGTTTT; cdr3_aa: CSVEMGGVAGSQCF
clone_size: -; j_call: TRBJ1-3; d_call: -; v_call: TRBV4-1; cdr3_nt: TGCGCCAGCAGCCCCTTGGGCCTCCCGGGAAACACCATATATTTT; cdr3_aa: CASSPLGLPGNTIYF
clone_size: few; j_call: TRBJ1-1; d_call: -; v_call: TRBV6-1; cdr3_nt: TGTGCCGCAGAGGGTGAAGCTTTCTTT; cdr3_aa: CAAEGEAFF
clone_size: -; j_call: TRBJ2-7; d_call: -; v_call: TRBV7-9; cdr3_nt: TGTGCCAGCAGCCGGAGGCAGGTAGCGTTCTACGAGCAGTACTTC; cdr3_aa: CASSRRQVAFYEQYF
clone_size: -; j_call: TRBJ1-4; d_call: TRBD1; v_call: TRBV2; cdr3_nt: TGTGCCAGCAGTACCGGGACAGGGGGAACTAATGAAAAACTGTTTTTT; cdr3_aa: CASSTGTGGTNEKLFF
clone_size: many; j_call: TRBJ1-5; d_call: -; v_call: TRBV20-1; cdr3_nt: TGCAGGCAAACCGGGACGGACAATCAGCCCCAGCATTTT; cdr3_aa: CRQTGTDNQPQHF
clone_size: many; j_call: TRBJ2-7; d_call: TRBD2; v_call: TRBV28; cdr3_nt: TGTGCCAGCAGGGGGACTAGCGGGAGCACCTACGAGCAGTACTTC; cdr3_aa: CASRGTSGSTYEQYF
clone_size: -; j_call: TRBJ1-2; d_call: TRBD1; v_call: TRBV29-1; cdr3_nt: TGCAGCGTTGAACTTCTGGACAGGGTCGGCTACACCTTC; cdr3_aa: CSVELLDRVGYTF
clone_size: -; j_call: TRBJ1-3; d_call: TRBD1; v_call: TRBV11-2; cdr3_nt: TGTGCCAGCAGCCTGGGGACAGGGTGGTCGGCTGGAAACACCATATATTTT; cdr3_aa: CASSLGTGWSAGNTIYF
clone_size: few; j_call: TRBJ1-6; d_call: -; v_call: TRBV3-1; cdr3_nt: TGTGCCAGCACCCTGGGGGGGCTGAATTCACCCCTCCACTTT; cdr3_aa: CASTLGGLNSPLHF
clone_size: -; j_call: TRBJ2-7; d_call: -; v_call: TRBV20-1; cdr3_nt: TGCAGTGCGAACCCGGAGGGCTACGAGCAGTACTTC; cdr3_aa: CSANPEGYEQYF
clone_size: -; j_call: TRBJ2-7; d_call: TRBD2; v_call: TRBV6-2/TRBV6-3; cdr3_nt: TGTGCCAGCAGTTACGGGAGCAAGCGGGAGAGCTACGAGCAGTACTTC; cdr3_aa: CASSYGSKRESYEQYF
clone_size: few; j_call: TRBJ2-7; d_call: TRBD2; v_call: TRBV6-2/TRBV6-3; cdr3_nt: TGTGCCAGCAGTTACTCGGGACTAGCGGGAAACGAGCAGTACTTC; cdr3_aa: CASSYSGLAGNEQYF
clone_size: -; j_call: TRBJ1-6; d_call: TRBD1; v_call: TRBV30; cdr3_nt: TGTGCCTGGAGGTGGGACAGGGAATCACCCCTCCACTTT; cdr3_aa: CAWRWDRESPLHF
clone_size: once; j_call: TRBJ1-1; d_call: TRBD1; v_call: TRBV19; cdr3_nt: TGTGCCAGTATACCGGGACAGGGACCGAACACTGAAGCTTTCTTT; cdr3_aa: CASIPGQGPNTEAFF
clone_size: many; j_call: TRBJ2-7; d_call: -; v_call: TRBV27; cdr3_nt: TGTGCCAGCAGCGTGTCGGGGGCGTCATGGGGCTCCTACGAGCAGTACTTC; cdr3_aa: CASSVSGASWGSYEQYF
clone_size: -; j_call: TRBJ2-5; d_call: -; v_call: TRBV5-4; cdr3_nt: TGTGCCAGCAGCCCGCATGACCAAGAGACCCAGTACTTC; cdr3_aa: CASSPHDQETQYF
clone_size: few; j_call: TRBJ1-1; d_call: TRBD1; v_call: TRBV4-1; cdr3_nt: TGCGCCAGCAGCCTTAGGACAGGAGCGATGAACACTGAAGCTTTCTTT; cdr3_aa: CASSLRTGAMNTEAFF
clone_size: many; j_call: TRBJ2-1; d_call: -; v_call: TRBV20-1; cdr3_nt: TGCAGTGCTAGAGATCCGGGCTCCTGGGTGTATGAGCAGTTCTTC; cdr3_aa: CSARDPGSWVYEQFF
clone_size: many; j_call: TRBJ2-1; d_call: -; v_call: TRBV20-1; cdr3_nt: TGCAGTGCTAGCGGGAGATACAATGAGCAGTTCTTC; cdr3_aa: CSASGRYNEQFF
clone_size: many; j_call: TRBJ2-3; d_call: TRBD2; v_call: TRBV2; cdr3_nt: TGTGCCAGCAGCGGACTAGCGGGAGGGACAGATACGCAGTATTTT; cdr3_aa: CASSGLAGGTDTQYF
clone_size: few; j_call: TRBJ2-5; d_call: -; v_call: TRBV30; cdr3_nt: TGTGCCTGGAGTGTACGAATACAAGAGACCCAGTACTTC; cdr3_aa: CAWSVRIQETQYF
clone_size: many; j_call: TRBJ1-1; d_call: -; v_call: TRBV12-3/TRBV12-4; cdr3_nt: TGTGCCAGCAGTTTCGGCAGGGTGAACACTGAAGCTTTCTTT; cdr3_aa: CASSFGRVNTEAFF
clone_size: many; j_call: TRBJ2-5; d_call: -; v_call: TRBV20-1; cdr3_nt: TGCAGTGCTAGAGCAGGGGCTCAAGAGACCCAGTACTTC; cdr3_aa: CSARAGAQETQYF
clone_size: many; j_call: TRBJ2-5; d_call: -; v_call: TRBV20-1; cdr3_nt: TGCAGTGCTAGGGCAGGAAGAGAGGCCCAGTACTTC; cdr3_aa: CSARAGREAQYF
clone_size: -; j_call: TRBJ1-3; d_call: -; v_call: TRBV29-1; cdr3_nt: TGCAGCGTTCGGGAGGGGGACTTCTCTGGAAACACCATATATTTT; cdr3_aa: CSVREGDFSGNTIYF
clone_size: many; j_call: TRBJ1-5; d_call: -; v_call: TRBV20-1; cdr3_nt: TGCAGTGCTAAAGGGACGGTCAATCAGCCCCAGCATTTT; cdr3_aa: CSAKGTVNQPQHF
clone_size: -; j_call: TRBJ2-7; d_call: -; v_call: TRBV28; cdr3_nt: TGTGCCAGCAGTCCCACAGACCGGCACCGGGACTCAGCCTACGAGCAGTACTTC; cdr3_aa: CASSPTDRHRDSAYEQYF
clone_size: many; j_call: TRBJ2-1; d_call: TRBD2; v_call: TRBV20-1; cdr3_nt: TGCAGTGCTATCGAGACTAGCGGGAGTGGCTGGAATGAGCAGTTCTTC; cdr3_aa: CSAIETSGSGWNEQFF
clone_size: -; j_call: TRBJ1-1; d_call: -; v_call: TRBV4-1; cdr3_nt: TGCGCCAGCAGCCAAGCGCCGGGGTGGGACACTGAAGCTTTCTTT; cdr3_aa: CASSQAPGWDTEAFF
clone_size: few; j_call: TRBJ2-5; d_call: -; v_call: TRBV5-1; cdr3_nt: TGCGCCAGCAGCTTGAGACCACCTGGAGAGACCCAGTACTTC; cdr3_aa: CASSLRPPGETQYF
clone_size: -; j_call: TRBJ2-4; d_call: -; v_call: TRBV28; cdr3_nt: TGTGCCAGCAGTTCGGTTTTGGAAGAAAACATTCAGTACTTC; cdr3_aa: CASSSVLEENIQYF
clone_size: many; j_call: TRBJ1-1; d_call: TRBD1; v_call: TRBV27; cdr3_nt: TGTGCCAGCAGTTTGTCAGGACAGGGCGTTGAAGCTTTCTTT; cdr3_aa: CASSLSGQGVEAFF
clone_size: -; j_call: TRBJ2-7; d_call: TRBD2; v_call: TRBV11-3; cdr3_nt: TGTGCCAGCAGCTTGGAGGCTAGCGGGAGAAACTACGAGCAGTACTTC; cdr3_aa: CASSLEASGRNYEQYF
clone_size: many; j_call: TRBJ2-1; d_call: TRBD2; v_call: TRBV20-1; cdr3_nt: TGCAGTGCTGCAGCGACTAGCGGGAGTATCGGTGAGCAGTTCTTC; cdr3_aa: CSAAATSGSIGEQFF
clone_size: -; j_call: TRBJ2-2; d_call: TRBD1; v_call: TRBV5-4; cdr3_nt: TGTGCCAGCAGCTTGGCAGGGGGCCGAAACACCGGGGAGCTGTTTTTT; cdr3_aa: CASSLAGGRNTGELFF
clone_size: many; j_call: TRBJ1-1; d_call: TRBD1; v_call: TRBV6-2/TRBV6-3; cdr3_nt: TGTGCCAGCAGTTATTCCGGGACAGTTATGAACACTGAAGCTTTCTTT; cdr3_aa: CASSYSGTVMNTEAFF
clone_size: -; j_call: TRBJ1-2; d_call: -; v_call: TRBV28; cdr3_nt: TGTGCCAGCAGTCCCCAATCAAGGATTCAGGGCTACACCTTC; cdr3_aa: CASSPQSRIQGYTF
clone_size: -; j_call: TRBJ2-1; d_call: TRBD2; v_call: TRBV29-1; cdr3_nt: TGCAGCGTAGGACTAGCGGGGGGCGAGCAGTTCTTC; cdr3_aa: CSVGLAGGEQFF